This T cell receptor beta chain originates from a study of blood T cell repertoires in COVID-19. Study-level information: Spain, Italy and the United States supplied samples that represented acute and convalescent COVID-19.

Losses at the gene ends were 3 bases for V and 4 bases for J; bases not matched to a gene: 6. The germline V gene encodes CDR1 LNHDA and CDR2 SQIVND (reference sequence). There are 15 residues in the CDR3. Clones were sequenced by immunoSEQ multiplex PCR, and TCRdb holds only the in-frame ones, with some missing. The repertoire includes roughly 180,000 clones, roughly three quarters of them detected once, and about 15% sits in the top ten. The study assigned cohorts using participant-reported clinical history. The sequence came from a man in his sixties who had been exposed to COVID-19. The rearrangement uses TRBV19 and TRBJ1-2; 9 bases are shared with TRBD1. Material for sequencing was PBMCs or T cells enriched from blood (not recorded which). This CDR3 is CASSIWGQGTYGYTF. CDR3 DNA: TGTGCCAGTAGTATTTGGGGACAGGGAACCTATGGCTACACCTTC.